These 26 T cell receptor beta chains originate from one sample sequenced in a study of T cells in Graves' hyperthyroidism and ophthalmopathy. RNA transcripts served as the template for amplifying TCR beta CDR3 regions. First-round RT-PCR targeting the TCR CDR3 was performed with the HTBI primer set. TCRdb used MiXCR to reprocess the multiplex PCR reads, holding one entry per CDR3 protein. This repertoire shows roughly 400,000 distinct CDR3 sequences, 20% to 30% found once; its top ten account for less than 75%. Sequencing was done on a sample of blood. The receptors derive from a man aged 50 or older with Graves' hyperthyroidism.

This chain uses TRBV7-2 with TRBJ1-1; tentatively, D is TRBD1 (5 bases). Trimming left V 0 bases short and J 8 bases short, with 10 bases between. Looked up from germline, CDR1 is SGHTA and CDR2 is FQGNSA. This CDR3 has 13 amino acids. CDR3 bases: TGTGCCAGCAGCTTAGCGCGGAACAGGGAAGCTTTCTTT. It encodes CASSLARNREAFF.

This clonotype has more than one count but fewer than ten. The V and J genes are TRBV12-5 and TRBJ2-5; TRBD2 agrees at 9 bases. The V gene end was trimmed by 11 bases and the J gene end by 3 bases; junction bases not matched to a gene: 10. Germline CDR1 is LGHNT and CDR2 is FRNRAP. The length of the CDR3 is 14 residues. The CDR3 is CARRGGSCEETQYF. The CDR3 DNA sequence: TGTGCTCGGCGGGGGGGATCCTGCGAAGAGACCCAGTACTTC.

The table lists this clonotype with a few counts. The rearrangement links TRBV27 to TRBJ2-2; no reliable D call. Germline lookup yields CDR1 MNHEY and CDR2 SMNVEV (reference sequence). Trimming pared 8 bases from V and 0 bases from J, leaving 10 bases between. The CDR3 has 14 amino acids. CDR3 sequence (DNA): TGTGCCAGCCTACCTAACTCGAACACCGGGGAGCTGTTTTTT. Residues: CASLPNSNTGELFF.

The gene calls are TRBV7-3 and TRBJ2-3; D possibly corresponds to TRBD1 (5 bases). Trimming took 5 bases from V and 3 from J, leaving 18 bases between them. The CDR3 is 16 residues long. The germline V gene encodes CDR1 SGHTA and CDR2 FQGTGA. The CDR3 DNA is TGTGCCAGCAGCGTAGAAGGGGCCAGGGTAACAGATACGCAGTATTTT. Its translation is CASSVEGARVTDTQYF. Full variable domain (remainder filled in from reference TRBV7-3 and TRBJ2-3): GAGVSQTPSNKVTEKGKYVELRCDPISGHTALYWYRQSLGQGPEFLIYFQGTGAADDSGLPNDRFFAVRPEGSVSTLKIQRTERGDSAVYLCASSVEGARVTDTQYFGPGTRLTVL.

This clonotype was counted between two and nine times. This chain connects TRBV28 to TRBJ1-5; 11 bases are shared with TRBD1. V shed 2 bases and J 5 bases; nucleotides not matched to a gene: 5. The CDR3 extends over 16 amino acids. CDR1 and CDR2 from the germline V gene are MDHEN and SYDVKM. CDR3 sequence (DNA): TGTGCCAGCAGTTTAGGGACAGGGGGTTCCTATCAGCCCCAGCATTTT. The encoded protein is CASSLGTGGSYQPQHF.

In this sample, this clonotype turned up a few times. V is TRBV7-9 and J is TRBJ2-1; 9 bases are a match to TRBD2. Germline V gene sequence: CDR1 SEHNR, CDR2 FQNEAQ (reference sequence). This CDR3 is 16 amino acids long. V shed 3 bases, J shed 4 bases, and the junction held 7 bases outside the gene matches. The DNA for the CDR3 is TGTGCCAGCAGCTTTCATAGCGGGAGTGGGTACAATGAGCAGTTCTTC. Amino acids: CASSFHSGSGYNEQFF. The full variable domain, its missing parts supplied by reference TRBV7-9 and TRBJ2-1, is DTGVSQNPRHKITKRGQNVTFRCDPISEHNRLYWYRQTLGQGPEFLTYFQNEAQLEKSRLLSDRFSAERPKGSFSTLEIQRTEQGDSAMYLCASSFHSGSGYNEQFFGPGTRLTVL.

J is TRBJ1-2 and V is TRBV29-1; no reliable D call. Germline assignment: CDR1 SQVTM and CDR2 ANQGSEA. Trimming removed 3 bases from V and 3 bases from J, with 14 bases in between. This CDR3 contains 14 residues. Written as DNA, the CDR3 is TGCAGCGTTGATGACCCCCTGAGGGACTATGGCTACACCTTC. Translated, it gives CSVDDPLRDYGYTF.

This clonotype was observed a handful of times. This chain uses TRBV29-1 with TRBJ2-7; D might be TRBD1 or TRBD2, each matching 5 bases. The CDR3 has 14 residues. The ends were cut back, 4 bases at V and 0 bases at J, with 13 bases in the middle. Germline lookup yields CDR1 SQVTM and CDR2 ANQGSEA. CDR3 in DNA: TGCAGCGTTGGCGTGGGGACGAGCTCCTACGAGCAGTACTTC. Protein product: CSVGVGTSSYEQYF.

This clonotype was counted between two and nine times. The V gene is TRBV18, the J gene TRBJ2-1; D may be TRBD2 (5 bases). The CDR3 spans 15 residues. CDR1 is KGHSH and CDR2 is LQKENI in the germline V gene. Between the trimmed V and J ends, which lost 3 bases and 7 bases, there was a span of 16 bases. Here the CDR3 reads CASSPAGGGGNEQFF. DNA for the CDR3: TGTGCCAGCTCACCTGCAGGCGGAGGTGGGAATGAGCAGTTCTTC.

V and J are TRBV29-1 and TRBJ2-3; TRBD2 matches 8 bases. Germline-derived CDR1 and CDR2 are SQVTM and ANQGSEA. Trimming cost V 2 bases and J 3 bases; bases outside gene matches: 7. CDR3 size: 15 residues. The CDR3 DNA sequence: TGCAGCGTTGAATGGCGGGAGGTCGTTACAGATACGCAGTATTTT. Protein product: CSVEWREVVTDTQYF.

This clonotype has a handful of counts. The chain couples TRBV19 to TRBJ2-1; 9 nucleotides match TRBD1. CDR1 is LNHDA and CDR2 is SQIVND in the germline V gene (reference sequence). V dropped 7 bases and J dropped 3; count of bases not matched to a gene: 4. This CDR3 is built from 14 residues. The chain's CDR3 is CASKQDRGYNEQFF. CDR3 nucleotides: TGTGCCAGTAAGCAGGACAGGGGCTACAATGAGCAGTTCTTC.

The chain has TRBV7-9 and TRBJ2-1; 7 bases align to TRBD2. The germline CDR1 and CDR2 sequences are SEHNR and FQNEAQ (reference sequence). Germline trimming cut 5 bases from V and 14 bases from J; bases unmatched to any gene: 12. The CDR3 extends over 13 amino acids. CDR3 in DNA: TGTGCCAGCAGCCCTGAACTAGGACTAGATAAGTTCTTC. Translating gives CASSPELGLDKFF.

This clonotype has only a few counts. This rearrangement joins TRBV7-8 to TRBJ1-5, with no clear D. Germline V gene data show CDR1 as SGHVS and CDR2 as FQNEAQ. Trimming left V 0 bases short and J 0 bases short, with 12 bases between. This CDR3 comprises 17 residues. CDR3 loop: CASSLALSRLSNQPQHF. The CDR3 bases are TGTGCCAGCAGCTTAGCCCTCAGCAGACTTAGCAATCAGCCCCAGCATTTT.

This clonotype was picked up many times. The V gene is TRBV12-3 or TRBV12-4, the J gene TRBJ1-6; D is possibly TRBD1 (5 bases). V was shortened by 4 bases and J by 9 bases, with 13 bases between the two germline ends. CDR3 size: 14 residues. Here the CDR3 DNA reads TGTGCCAGCAGTTCGGGACTCGGGGGTTCACCCCTCCACTTT. It is translated as CASSSGLGGSPLHF.

This clonotype was seen at least ten times. The V and J genes are TRBV3-1 and TRBJ2-6; D is ambiguous. This CDR3 comprises 15 residues. Trimming left V 5 bases short and J 4 bases short, with 12 bases between. Germline V gene data show CDR1 as LGHDT and CDR2 as YNNKEL (reference sequence). DNA of the CDR3: TGTGCCAGCAGCGCGACCCGGGCCGGGGCCAACGTCCTGACTTTC. Amino acids: CASSATRAGANVLTF. The full variable domain, with the rest looked up from reference TRBV3-1 and TRBJ2-6, is DTAVSQTPKYLVTQMGNDKSIKCEQNLGHDTMYWYKQDSKKFLKIMFSYNNKELIINETVPNRFSPKSPDKAHLNLHINSLELGDSAVYFCASSATRAGANVLTFGAGSRLTVL.

At least ten counts were recorded for this clonotype. V gene TRBV6-6 combines with J gene TRBJ2-1; 8 nucleotides match TRBD2. Germline lookup yields CDR1 MNHNY and CDR2 SVGAGI (reference sequence). The CDR3 extends over 16 amino acids. V lost 2 bases and J lost 3; bases outside the gene matches: 6. In DNA form, the CDR3 reads TGTGCCAGCAGTTACGAGGCTAGCGGGTACTACAATGAGCAGTTCTTC. Translated, it gives CASSYEASGYYNEQFF.

This clonotype was observed a handful of times. This chain links TRBV4-1 with TRBJ1-5; possible D gene TRBD1, 6 bases. The CDR3 runs to 15 residues. The V end lost 0 bases, the J end lost 5 bases, and 11 bases lay between the germline ends. CDR1 MGHRA and CDR2 YSYEKL come from the germline V gene. The DNA of the CDR3 is TGCGCCAGCAGCCAAGAGCCGGGGGCCGATCAGCCCCAGCATTTT. It codes for CASSQEPGADQPQHF.

This clonotype was seen a handful of times. The chain links TRBV28 to TRBJ1-1; D remains unclear. V was shortened by 7 bases and J by 6 bases, with 6 bases between the two germline ends. CDR1 and CDR2 (germline): MDHEN, SYDVKM. The CDR3 is 10 residues long. CDR3 coding DNA: TGTGCCAGCATCAGGTCTGAAGCTTTCTTT. This sequence encodes CASIRSEAFF.

Only a few counts were recorded for this clonotype. The chain joins TRBV7-8 to TRBJ1-6; 7 bases line up with TRBD1. The CDR3 runs 18 residues. The germline gives CDR1 SGHVS, CDR2 FQNEAQ. Trimming removed 5 bases from V and 5 bases from J; junction bases left unmatched: 15. CDR3 protein: CASSENTAWTGHNSPLHF. DNA of the CDR3: TGTGCCAGCAGCGAAAACACCGCTTGGACAGGTCATAATTCACCCCTCCACTTT.

This clonotype was seen more than once but under ten times. A read error may account for a junction end that differs from germline. The rearrangement uses TRBV6-5 and TRBJ2-7; perhaps TRBD2 as D (6 bases). Germline lookup yields CDR1 MNHEY and CDR2 SVGAGI. This CDR3 is built from 13 residues. The CDR3 DNA reads as TGTGCCAGCGGTTACTCGGGACTTTACGAGCAGTACTTC. Amino acids: CASGYSGLYEQYF.

The sample holds a few counts of this clonotype. This chain joins TRBV12-3 or TRBV12-4 and TRBJ1-2; TRBD1 matches 7 bases. This CDR3 is built from 15 residues. The ends lost 4 bases at V and 3 bases at J; junction bases unmatched: 8. Written as DNA, the CDR3 is TGTGCCAGCAGTTCCACTATCGACAGGGACTATGGCTACACCTTC. Translating gives CASSSTIDRDYGYTF.

This clonotype was observed many times. This chain joins TRBV3-1 and TRBJ2-1, with TRBD2 identical over 9 bases. This CDR3 comprises 13 residues. After removal of 4 bases from V and 10 bases from J, the junction contained 5 bases not matched to a gene. Germline CDR1 reads LGHDT; CDR2 reads YNNKEL (reference sequence). CDR3 coding DNA: TGTGCCAGCAGCCGGACTAGCGAAAACGAGCAGTTCTTC. Translation gives CASSRTSENEQFF.

In this sample, this clonotype turned up a few times. This sequence joins TRBV6-1 and TRBJ2-1; D is unclear. The CDR3 has 12 amino acids. The V gene lost 0 bases and the J gene lost 6 bases, with 3 bases spanning the gap. In germline, CDR1 is MNHNS, CDR2 SASEGT. CDR3 nucleotides: TGTGCCAGCAGTGAAGCCCGCAATGAGCAGTTCTTC. This codes for CASSEARNEQFF.

The V and J genes are TRBV5-1 and TRBJ1-2; 7 bases map to TRBD1. Per germline, CDR1 SGHRS and CDR2 YFSETQ. The CDR3 is 14 amino acids. J lost 5 bases, V lost 3 bases, and 7 bases had no gene match. CDR3 amino acids: CASSWDSDLYGYTF. In DNA form, the CDR3 reads TGCGCCAGCAGCTGGGACAGCGATTTATATGGCTACACCTTC.

At least ten counts were recorded for this clonotype. The V call is TRBV10-3, the J call TRBJ2-5; D is perhaps TRBD2 (6 bases). Germline-derived CDR1 and CDR2 are ENHRY and SYGVKD. Trimming left V 2 bases short and J 2 bases short, with 9 bases between. The CDR3 has 14 residues. The chain's CDR3 is CAISEGLPQETQYF. The CDR3 DNA follows: TGTGCCATCAGTGAGGGACTACCACAAGAGACCCAGTACTTC.

This clonotype was seen a handful of times. V is TRBV7-9 and J is TRBJ1-1; D uncertain. The CDR3 sequence is 15 residues long. The V end was cut by 3 bases, the J end by 1 base, with 12 bases between. The germline V gene encodes CDR1 SEHNR and CDR2 FQNEAQ (reference sequence). CDR3 loop: CASSFLDGQNTEAFF. CDR3 nucleotides: TGTGCCAGCAGCTTTTTAGACGGGCAGAACACTGAAGCTTTCTTT.